A single sample is the source of the 17 T cell receptor beta chains below, sequenced in a study of T-cell reconstitution after alpha-beta-depleted transplantation in children. Preparation of the TCRbeta library involved a method that used unique molecular identifiers. MiXCR, applied by TCRdb to the PCR reads, yields one record per CDR3 protein. This table has hundreds of thousands of distinct CDR3 sequences, 8.4% appearing once. The source was PBMCs, mostly from graft donor cells, collected 360 days after TCRalphabeta/CD19-depleted stem cell transplant. Receptors were obtained from a male patient under 10 years old who had a stem cell transplant for acute myeloid leukemia, so the T cells may come from the graft donor.

The table lists this clonotype with many counts. This chain links TRBV21-1 with TRBJ2-3. TRBV21-1 is given as a pseudogene. CDR3 length: 15 residues. In nucleotides, the CDR3 is TGTGCCAGCAGCAAAGCTGGTTGGAGCACAGATACGCAGTATTTT. It specifies CASSKAGWSTDTQYF.

This clonotype was recorded many times. This CDR3 reads CASSPSGRAPGGYTF. CDR3 coding DNA: TGTGCCAGCAGCCCTTCCGGACGGGCGCCCGGTGGCTACACCTTC. The chain employs TRBV9 and TRBJ1-2; D is ambiguous. CDR3 size: 15 residues. CDR1 and CDR2 (germline): SGDLS, YYNGEE. V lost 4 bases to trimming and J lost 7 bases, with 20 bases between them.

This clonotype was detected many times. The CDR3, as DNA: TGTGCCAGCGGGAGCGGAGATACGCAGTATTTT. Translating it yields CASGSGDTQYF. J is TRBJ2-3 and V is TRBV7-8; the D gene is possibly TRBD2 (5 bases). The V gene lost 8 bases and the J gene lost 5 bases, with 8 bases spanning the gap. The CDR3 covers 11 residues. The germline CDR1 and CDR2 sequences are SGHVS and FQNEAQ.

There are many counts of this clonotype. The chain joins TRBV6-5 to TRBJ1-3; perhaps TRBD1 as D (6 bases). Germline V gives CDR1 MNHEY, CDR2 SVGAGI. Trimming pared 2 bases from V and 3 bases from J, leaving 14 bases between. There are 16 residues in the CDR3. This CDR3 is CASSYLGQGFGNTIYF. As DNA, the CDR3 is TGTGCCAGCAGTTACCTGGGTCAGGGGTTTGGAAACACCATATATTTT.

The table lists this clonotype with a few counts. The V call is TRBV3-1, the J call TRBJ2-3; 11 bases agree with TRBD2. The CDR3 loop spans 14 amino acids. Per the germline V gene, CDR1 is LGHDT and CDR2 is YNNKEL (reference sequence). Trimming cost V 8 bases and J 4 bases; bases outside gene matches: 5. The CDR3 reads CASAFSGGADTQYF. The CDR3 DNA reads TGTGCCAGCGCTTTTAGCGGGGGGGCAGATACGCAGTATTTT.

This clonotype was observed at least ten times. The chain employs TRBV12-3 or TRBV12-4 and TRBJ2-5, with a possible D match to TRBD1 (5 bases). The V end lost 3 bases, the J end lost 0 bases, and 8 bases lay between the germline ends. The CDR3 spans 14 residues. The CDR3 is CASSFQGHQETQYF. CDR3 sequence (DNA): TGTGCCAGCAGTTTTCAGGGCCACCAAGAGACCCAGTACTTC.

The chain couples TRBV20-1 to TRBJ1-2; TRBD1 agrees at 7 bases. Looked up from germline, CDR1 is DFQATT and CDR2 is SNEGSKA (reference sequence). The CDR3 sequence is 14 residues long. With 3 bases clipped from V and 7 bases from J, the junction kept 11 bases outside the gene matches. Here the CDR3 DNA reads TGCAGTGCTAGGCTTACAGGGGCATCGGGTGGCTACACCTTC. Amino acid sequence: CSARLTGASGGYTF.

J is TRBJ1-4 and V is TRBV9, with D possibly TRBD1 on 5 matching bases. This CDR3 region has 16 residues. CDR1 and CDR2 from the germline V gene are SGDLS and YYNGEE. Between the trimmed V and J ends, which lost 4 bases and 0 bases, there was a span of 13 bases. CDR3: CASSSGTVATNEKLFF. The DNA of the CDR3 is TGTGCCAGCAGCTCCGGGACGGTCGCAACTAATGAAAAACTGTTTTTT.

This clonotype was counted ten times or more. V and J are TRBV20-1 and TRBJ2-5; D not resolved. This CDR3 has 12 residues. V was trimmed by 3 bases and J by 1 base, leaving 6 bases between them. The germline CDR1 and CDR2 sequences are DFQATT and SNEGSKA (reference sequence). As DNA, the CDR3 is TGCAGTGCTAGTCCCAGCCAAGAGACCCAGTACTTC. Encoded protein: CSASPSQETQYF.

At least ten counts were recorded for this clonotype. The chain recombines TRBV20-1 with TRBJ1-5; D is ambiguous. The CDR3 covers 13 residues. In germline, CDR1 is DFQATT, CDR2 SNEGSKA (reference sequence). V lost 6 bases and J lost 3, with 12 bases in between. CDR3 DNA sequence: TGCAGTGCCGAACCAGCTTCCAATCAGCCCCAGCATTTT. Translation: CSAEPASNQPQHF.

This clonotype was counted ten times or more. Here the CDR3 DNA reads TGTGCCAGCAGTCTCCTTAACGGAATAAAAGCCTACGAGCAGTACTTC. Amino acids: CASSLLNGIKAYEQYF. This chain connects TRBV12-3 or TRBV12-4 to TRBJ2-7; D remains ambiguous. The CDR3 is 16 residues long. Trimming took off 5 bases at V and 2 bases at J, with 19 bases between the two ends.

The table lists this clonotype with many counts. The chain couples TRBV29-1 to TRBJ2-1, with 9 bases identical to TRBD2. CDR1 and CDR2 (germline): SQVTM, ANQGSEA. V lost 4 bases to trimming and J lost 0 bases; unmatched junction nucleotides: 4. This CDR3 has 15 residues. CDR3 in amino acids: CSVGSGRSSYNEQFF. In DNA form, the CDR3 reads TGCAGCGTTGGCAGCGGGAGGTCCTCCTACAATGAGCAGTTCTTC.

This clonotype was counted a few times. J is TRBJ2-1 and V is TRBV25-1, with TRBD2 matching 8 bases. The CDR3 totals 19 residues. Germline trimming cut 1 base from V and 0 bases from J; bases unmatched to any gene: 11. The germline CDR1 and CDR2 sequences are MGHDK and SYGVNS. The chain's CDR3 is CASSEWVGGALSSYNEQFF. The CDR3 nucleotides read TGTGCCAGCAGTGAATGGGTCGGGGGGGCCCTAAGCTCCTACAATGAGCAGTTCTTC.

This clonotype was seen repeatedly, ten times or more. V and J are TRBV4-1 and TRBJ2-5, with D uncertain. The CDR3 consists of 13 residues. Germline V gene sequence: CDR1 MGHRA, CDR2 YSYEKL. Trimming left V 3 bases short and J 5 bases short, with 10 bases between. The CDR3 DNA sequence: TGCGCCAGCAGCCATTCCTTAGAGGAGACCCAGTACTTC. Translated, it gives CASSHSLEETQYF.

The CDR3 loop reads CSARGRMNTEAFF. CDR3 in DNA: TGCAGTGCCAGGGGGCGGATGAACACTGAAGCTTTCTTT. The chain joins TRBV20-1 to TRBJ1-1, with TRBD1 matching over 8 bases. The CDR3 totals 13 residues. From germline, CDR1 is DFQATT and CDR2 SNEGSKA (reference sequence). V was pared by 6 bases and J by 0 bases, with 3 bases of the junction left unmatched.

The gene calls are TRBV7-9 and TRBJ2-1; D is unclear. Germline CDR1 reads SEHNR; CDR2 reads FQNEAQ (reference sequence). The CDR3 contains 13 residues. V was pared by 1 base and J by 9 bases, with 10 bases between. The CDR3 DNA is TGTGCCAGCAGCTTAGGAGTGGGCCTTGAGCAGTTCTTC. Translating it yields CASSLGVGLEQFF.

This clonotype occurred many times. The genes are TRBV20-1 and TRBJ2-3, with a tentative D call TRBD2 (6 bases). V lost 3 bases and J lost 2, with 9 bases in between. The CDR3 is 13 residues long. Germline V gene sequence: CDR1 DFQATT, CDR2 SNEGSKA (reference sequence). CDR3 sequence reads: CSASRGNTDTQYF. As DNA, the CDR3 is TGCAGTGCTAGTCGGGGGAACACAGATACGCAGTATTTT.